The 24 T cell receptor beta chains below all came from one sample that was sequenced in a study of OX40 agonist ivuxolimab in advanced cancers. Repertoires were generated with immunoSEQ multiplex PCR, while TCRdb's copy carries only in-frame clones and drops some. The sample holds approximately 98,000 clones, 84% seen once. The specimen was CD4+ or CD8+ T cells sorted from blood, collected in a trial of the OX40 agonist ivuxolimab. The receptors derive from an adult with an advanced solid tumor such as melanoma, head and neck, liver or kidney cancer.

This clone was recorded once. The rearrangement uses TRBV5-3 and TRBJ2-7; 9 nucleotides agree with TRBD2. TRBV5-3 is an open reading frame whose function is uncertain. V gave up 8 bases and J gave up 2 bases; unmatched junction bases: 11. CDR3 size: 15 residues. The CDR3 spells CASSRGTSLTYEQYF. For the CDR3, the DNA is TGTGCCAGCAGCCGGGGGACTAGCCTGACCTACGAGCAGTACTTC.

V is TRBV7-9 and J is TRBJ1-2; D not certain. The CDR3 runs 15 residues. The germline CDR1 and CDR2 sequences are SEHNR and FQNEAQ (reference sequence). Trimming removed 4 bases from V and 5 bases from J, with 17 bases in between. The CDR3, as DNA: TGTGCCAGCAGCTCTATCGACACCCAACTATATGGCTACACCTTC. It codes for CASSSIDTQLYGYTF.

The chain is built from TRBV2 and TRBJ2-3; possibly TRBD1 for D (5 bases). Deletions cut 5 bases from V and 2 bases from J, with 17 bases between. Germline V gives CDR1 SNHLY, CDR2 FYNNEI. This CDR3 has 16 residues. In nucleotides, the CDR3 is TGTGCCAGCAGTCCTCAAGGGGTTGATGACACAGATACGCAGTATTTT. This translates into CASSPQGVDDTDTQYF.

This chain links TRBV12-5 with TRBJ1-2; D is unresolved. Germline V gene sequence: CDR1 LGHNT, CDR2 FRNRAP. Trimming took 6 bases from V and 2 from J, leaving 7 bases between them. This CDR3 region has 12 residues. In DNA, the CDR3 is TGTGCTAGTGGGAGGGAAAACTATGGCTACACCTTC. Translating it yields CASGRENYGYTF.

In this sample, this clone turned up a few times. The chain is built from TRBV18 and TRBJ1-1; D not resolved. CDR1 is KGHSH and CDR2 is LQKENI in the germline V gene. Trimming pared 7 bases from V and 1 base from J, leaving 16 bases between. The CDR3 runs to 15 residues. CDR3 nucleotides: TGTGCCAGCTTCATGAGTAACTTGGGGAACACTGAAGCTTTCTTT. Translation: CASFMSNLGNTEAFF.

V is TRBV5-1 and J is TRBJ2-7, with 12 bases identical to TRBD2. CDR1 and CDR2 (germline): SGHRS, YFSETQ. The length of the CDR3 is 17 residues. The V gene end was trimmed by 3 bases and the J gene end by 5 bases; junction bases not matched to a gene: 12. CDR3 nucleotides: TGCGCCAGCAGCTCCGCCTTCCTAGCGGGAGGGCCCGACGAGCAGTACTTC. This gives the protein CASSSAFLAGGPDEQYF.

The V gene is TRBV10-1, the J gene TRBJ1-1, with D perhaps matching TRBD1 (6 bases). CDR3 length: 18 amino acids. V was trimmed by 0 bases and J by 2 bases, leaving 19 bases between them. Germline V gene lookup returns CDR1 WNHNN and CDR2 SYGVQD (reference sequence). CDR3: CASSESTTGWGRNTEAFF. In DNA, the CDR3 is TGCGCCAGCAGTGAGTCGACGACAGGCTGGGGGAGAAACACTGAAGCTTTCTTT.

The chain has TRBV21-1 and TRBJ2-7; TRBD2, the table's D call, was not compared with the DNA. TRBV21-1 is marked as a pseudogene. This CDR3 contains 15 residues. The CDR3 DNA follows: TGTGCCAGCAGGCTAACCGGGACTAGCGCATACGAGCAGTACTTC. Encoded protein: CASRLTGTSAYEQYF.

V and J are TRBV7-9 and TRBJ2-5, with 9 bases identical to TRBD2. With 5 bases clipped from V and 1 base from J, the junction kept 8 bases outside the gene matches. Germline CDR1 and CDR2: SEHNR and FQNEAQ (reference sequence). The CDR3 consists of 16 residues. The CDR3 DNA follows: TGTGCCAGCAGCCCCGAGGGGCGGGAGGGCCAAGAGACCCAGTACTTC. Protein sequence: CASSPEGREGQETQYF.

The chain has TRBV27 and TRBJ2-3, with 15 bases fitting TRBD2. The ends lost 5 bases at V and 2 bases at J; junction bases unmatched: 14. The CDR3 is 20 residues long. The germline V gene has CDR1 MNHEY and CDR2 SMNVEV (reference sequence). Written as DNA, the CDR3 is TGTGCCAGCAGTCGGGGGCGGGTGGGACTAGCGGGAGGCGACACAGATACGCAGTATTTT. This codes for CASSRGRVGLAGGDTDTQYF.

CDR3 loop: CASGLAGINNEKLFF. The CDR3 DNA sequence: TGTGCTAGTGGTTTGGCCGGGATTAATAATGAAAAACTGTTTTTT. This rearrangement joins TRBV12-5 to TRBJ1-4; D ambiguous. The CDR3 contains 15 residues. The ends were cut back, 1 base at V and 4 bases at J, with 10 bases in the middle. In germline, CDR1 is LGHNT, CDR2 FRNRAP.

As for this clone: The germline gene is not matched at one end of the junction; a read error may be the cause. J is TRBJ2-7 and V is TRBV4-3; unclear D gene. The germline V gene encodes CDR1 LGHNA and CDR2 YSLEER. The CDR3 loop spans 14 amino acids. The CDR3 region has the DNA TGCGCCAGCAGCCAAGACGGCAGCTCCAACGAGCAGTACTTC. Translation gives CASSQDGSSNEQYF.

The chain employs TRBV27 and TRBJ2-5; 9 bases fit TRBD2. Matching the DNA end better, TRBJ2-7 makes the J call doubtful. The CDR3 is 14 residues long. Germline lookup yields CDR1 MNHEY and CDR2 SMNVEV (reference sequence). The CDR3 DNA is TGTGCCAGCAGTTTAAGCCTAGCGGGATACGAGCAGTACTTC. It codes for CASSLSLAGYEQYF.

A few counts support this clone. The chain is built from TRBV19 and TRBJ1-3, with a weak D call TRBD1 (5 bases). The CDR3 sequence is 13 residues long. The germline CDR1 and CDR2 sequences are LNHDA and SQIVND (reference sequence). The V and J ends lost 8 bases and 7 bases respectively, with 15 bases between them. The DNA for the CDR3 is TGTGCCAGTGGCAACAGGTACAGGAACACCATATATTTT. It translates to CASGNRYRNTIYF.

The chain carries TRBV5-1 and TRBJ1-3; no reliable D call. Germline lookup yields CDR1 SGHRS and CDR2 YFSETQ. With 0 bases removed from V and 0 bases from J, the gap between germline ends came to 4 bases. CDR3 length: 14 residues. The DNA for the CDR3 is TGCGCCAGCAGCTTGGGGCTCTCTGGAAACACCATATATTTT. This gives the protein CASSLGLSGNTIYF. Together with reference TRBV5-1 and TRBJ1-3, the CDR3 gives the full variable domain: KAGVTQTPRYLIKTRGQQVTLSCSPISGHRSVSWYQQTPGQGLQFLFEYFSETQRNKGNFPGRFSGRQFSNSRSEMNVSTLELGDSALYLCASSLGLSGNTIYFGEGSWLTVV.

The chain joins TRBV5-6 to TRBJ2-7; D is perhaps TRBD1 or TRBD2 (5 bases each). This CDR3 region has 14 residues. Germline CDR1 SGHDT, CDR2 YYEEEE. V gave up 4 bases and J gave up 0 bases, with 11 bases separating them. CDR3 in amino acids: CASSGDGNSYEQYF. CDR3 DNA sequence: TGTGCCAGCAGCGGGGACGGAAACTCCTACGAGCAGTACTTC. Full variable domain (remainder filled in from reference TRBV5-6 and TRBJ2-7): DAGVTQSPTHLIKTRGQQVTLRCSPKSGHDTVSWYQQALGQGPQFIFQYYEEEERQRGNFPDRFSGHQFPNYSSELNVNALLLGDSALYLCASSGDGNSYEQYFGPGTRLTVT.

The rearrangement joins TRBV4-3 to TRBJ1-5, with 9 bases fitting TRBD1. Unmatched junction bases numbered 15, after V lost 1 base and J lost 2 bases. CDR3 size: 20 residues. Germline assignment: CDR1 LGHNA and CDR2 YSLEER. CDR3 sequence reads: CASSQVAGTGYSFGNQPQHF. The CDR3 DNA follows: TGCGCCAGCAGCCAAGTCGCCGGGACAGGGTATTCTTTTGGCAATCAGCCCCAGCATTTT.

The chain couples TRBV2 to TRBJ1-2, with D perhaps TRBD1 (5 bases). Trimming stripped 3 bases from V and 7 bases from J, with 15 bases between. Germline lookup yields CDR1 SNHLY and CDR2 FYNNEI. The CDR3 has 14 amino acids. CDR3 nucleotides: TGTGCCAGCAGTGAGGGGCTGGGTATTGGTGGCTACACCTTC. It is translated as CASSEGLGIGGYTF.

CDR3 sequence: CASSTNSPSGANVLTF. In nucleotides, the CDR3 is TGTGCCAGTAGTACAAATTCCCCCTCTGGGGCCAACGTCCTGACTTTC. The V and J genes are TRBV19 and TRBJ2-6, with D unresolved. The V gene's germline CDR1 is LNHDA and CDR2 SQIVND (reference sequence). This CDR3 has 16 residues. V lost 4 bases and J 0 bases, leaving 10 bases between the germline ends. Full variable domain (missing parts from reference TRBV19 and TRBJ2-6): DGGITQSPKYLFRKEGQNVTLSCEQNLNHDAMYWYRQDPGQGLRLIYYSQIVNDFQKGDIAEGYSVSREKKESFPLTVTSAQKNPTAFYLCASSTNSPSGANVLTFGAGSRLTVL.

The chain links TRBV10-2 to TRBJ1-2, with 8 bases aligning to TRBD1. CDR1 is WSHSY and CDR2 is SAAADI in the germline V gene. The CDR3 is 14 amino acids. Trimming at V came to 7 bases and at J to 0 bases, leaving 4 bases not matched to a gene. CDR3: CASMAGGTNYGYTF. CDR3 nucleotide sequence: TGCGCCAGCATGGCAGGGGGCACTAACTATGGCTACACCTTC.

V usage is TRBV6-1 and J usage is TRBJ1-1, with TRBD1 identical over 7 bases. J gave up 1 base and V 7 bases, and 6 bases lay outside the gene matches. Germline assignment: CDR1 MNHNS and CDR2 SASEGT. The CDR3 has 14 residues. CDR3 amino acids: CASMDRLGNTEAFF. CDR3 bases: TGTGCCAGCATGGACAGGTTGGGGAACACTGAAGCTTTCTTT.

The chain links TRBV21-1 to TRBJ2-7; no check of the table's D call, TRBD1, against the DNA was made. TRBV21-1 corresponds to a pseudogene. The CDR3 runs 14 residues. The CDR3 loop is CASSKVGQGDEQYF. In DNA form, the CDR3 reads TGTGCCAGCAGCAAAGTGGGACAGGGCGACGAGCAGTACTTC.

The chain joins TRBV9 to TRBJ2-7; D ambiguous. The CDR3 covers 15 residues. From germline, CDR1 is SGDLS and CDR2 YYNGEE. Trimming took off 4 bases at V and 2 bases at J, with 16 bases between the two ends. CDR3 DNA: TGTGCCAGCAGCCCGAGGACCGATAGACCCTACGAGCAGTACTTC. Its translation is CASSPRTDRPYEQYF.

The chain links TRBV5-1 to TRBJ2-7, with TRBD1 matching over 12 bases. Per the germline V gene, CDR1 is SGHRS and CDR2 is YFSETQ. The CDR3 totals 15 residues. J lost 4 bases, V lost 4 bases, and 6 bases had no gene match. CDR3 sequence reads: CASSVGTGGLYEQYF. CDR3 bases: TGCGCCAGCAGCGTCGGGACAGGGGGCCTGTACGAGCAGTACTTC.